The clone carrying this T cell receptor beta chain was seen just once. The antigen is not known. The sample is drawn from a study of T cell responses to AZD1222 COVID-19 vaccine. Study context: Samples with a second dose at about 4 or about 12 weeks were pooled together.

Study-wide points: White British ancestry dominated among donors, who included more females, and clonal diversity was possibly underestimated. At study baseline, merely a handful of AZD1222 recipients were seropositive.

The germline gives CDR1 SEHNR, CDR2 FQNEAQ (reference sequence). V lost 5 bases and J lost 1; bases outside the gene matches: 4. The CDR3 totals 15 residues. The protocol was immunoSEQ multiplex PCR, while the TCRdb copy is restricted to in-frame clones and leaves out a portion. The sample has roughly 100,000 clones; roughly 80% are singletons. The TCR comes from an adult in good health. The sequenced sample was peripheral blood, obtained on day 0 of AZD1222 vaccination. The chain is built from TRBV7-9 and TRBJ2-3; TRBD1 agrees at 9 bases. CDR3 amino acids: CASSPRTGGTDTQYF. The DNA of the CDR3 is TGTGCCAGCAGCCCACGGACAGGGGGCACAGATACGCAGTATTTT.